The source of this TCR beta chain is a study of T cell responses to AZD1222 COVID-19 vaccine. The V end lost 7 bases, the J end lost 3 bases, and 10 bases lay between the germline ends. The CDR3 totals 12 residues. Germline CDR1 reads MDHEN; CDR2 reads SYDVKM. TCRdb keeps only in-frame clones here, not all; method: immunoSEQ multiplex PCR. The data show around 140,000 clones, with 93% seen just once and around 1% held by the top ten. Study outcomes and limitations: Repertoire sampling was restricted to post-peak T cell response timepoints.

This clone was observed once. Its antigen is undetermined. This clonotype originated in an adult in good health. This sequence joins TRBV28 and TRBJ2-7, with TRBD1 as a possible D gene (5 bases). This specimen consisted of peripheral blood, obtained on day 0 of MenACWY control vaccination. As DNA, the CDR3 is TGTGCCAGCACCAAAGACAGCTACGAGCAGTACTTC. Translating it yields CASTKDSYEQYF.